This TCR beta chain was sequenced during a study of blood T cell repertoires in COVID-19. At the level of the study: COVID-19 samples, acute and convalescent, were from the United States, Italy and Spain. PBMCs, B-cell-depleted T cells, or T cells were the source of the cDNA or gDNA that made up the material.

V shed 2 bases and J 3 bases; nucleotides not matched to a gene: 8. The CDR3 covers 16 residues. Germline V gene data show CDR1 as GTSNPN and CDR2 as SVGIG (reference sequence). TCRdb's table, derived via immunoSEQ multiplex PCR, lists solely in-frame clones and lacks some. The sample consists of some 14,000 clones, around 70% of them appearing once. The sample was peripheral blood. The receptor was derived from a boy younger than 10 with active or convalescent COVID-19. The chain links TRBV30 to TRBJ2-1; TRBD1 aligns across 9 bases. CDR3 protein: CAWSLLPGQGYNEQFF. Here the CDR3 DNA reads TGTGCCTGGAGTCTCTTGCCGGGACAGGGCTACAATGAGCAGTTCTTC.